This T cell receptor (beta chain) was recovered during a study of regulatory T cells in long-lasting Graves disease. Study in general: Persistent Graves' disease required over 5 years of antithyroid drugs and positive TSH receptor antibodies.

Arm-PCR of CDR3 regions and iRepertoire HTBI primers were the basis on which TCR beta libraries were built. TCRdb reprocessed the multiplex PCR reads via MiXCR and lists one record per CDR3 protein. Found here are around 510,000 distinct CDR3 sequences, less than 25% of them singletons; the top ten hold under 9%. As for time point: persistent/refractory GD, antithyroid drugs over 5 years with positive TRAb. Extracted RNA from PBMCs served as the source of the TCR library. Patients with Graves' disease were diagnosed by American Thyroid Association guidelines. Germline trimming cut 8 bases from V and 3 bases from J; bases unmatched to any gene: 7. This CDR3 region has 13 residues. Germline V gives CDR1 SGHAT, CDR2 FQNNGV.

The sequenced sample was peripheral blood mononuclear cells (PBMCs), obtained when the disease was refractory, from a patient treated with antithyroid drugs. The chain joins TRBV11-2 to TRBJ2-7; 7 bases agree with TRBD2. The receptor's source is a female donor with Graves disease. DNA of the CDR3: TGTGCCAGCCACCCGGGGGGAAACTACGAGCAGTACTTC. Translated: CASHPGGNYEQYF.